This T cell receptor (beta chain) was sequenced for a study of blood T cell repertoires in COVID-19. Study overall: The cDNA or gDNA used as material had been derived from T cells, B-cell-depleted T cells, or PBMCs.

This clone has only a few counts. This CDR3 has 16 amino acids. The germline V gene encodes CDR1 SGHRS and CDR2 YFSETQ. V was pared by 0 bases and J by 4 bases, with 16 bases between. Measured with immunoSEQ multiplex PCR; TCRdb has only the in-frame clones, and not every one. This sample has 250,000 to 350,000 clones, with roughly 88% found just once. Material for sequencing was peripheral blood. This clonotype was obtained from a woman aged 25 to 39 who had recovered from COVID-19. The chain links TRBV5-1 to TRBJ2-5; a possible D gene is TRBD1 (7 bases). The CDR3 protein is CASSLAQGVGGETQYF. Here the CDR3 DNA reads TGCGCCAGCAGCTTGGCTCAGGGGGTCGGGGGAGAGACCCAGTACTTC.